These 25 T cell receptor beta chains share one sample of origin, sequenced in a study of cytomegalovirus exposure and HLA in healthy donors. This PCR relied on a set of 60 Vbeta primers and 13 Jbeta primers. Clones were read by immunoSEQ multiplex PCR, and TCRdb kept only the in-frame ones, dropping some. In the table there are roughly 110,000 clones, around 76% of which are singletons. The specimen was PBMCs. All receptors come from a man aged 25-45 years in good health and CMV-seropositive.

This clone appeared a few times. The chain has TRBV2 and TRBJ2-7; D possibly corresponds to TRBD2 (5 bases). Trimming pared 6 bases from V and 6 bases from J, leaving 12 bases between. Germline lookup yields CDR1 SNHLY and CDR2 FYNNEI. There are 12 residues in the CDR3. CDR3 region: CASSAGTSEQYF. In DNA form, the CDR3 reads TGTGCCAGCAGCGCAGGCACTAGCGAGCAGTACTTC.

Concerning this clone itself: One end of the junction varies from germline; a read error may be responsible. This chain uses TRBV27 with TRBJ2-6, with D possibly being TRBD1 (5 bases). Germline assignment: CDR1 MNHEY and CDR2 SMNVEV (reference sequence). The CDR3 sequence is 14 residues long. As DNA, the CDR3 is TGTGCCAGCAGTTTATCGGCTGGGGCCAACGTCCTGACCTTC. Translated, it gives CASSLSAGANVLTF.

This clone was picked up a small number of times. The chain has TRBV6-6 and TRBJ2-3; possible D gene TRBD2, 5 bases. Germline V lookup: CDR1 MNHNY, CDR2 SVGAGI (reference sequence). The CDR3 is made up of 14 amino acids. V was trimmed by 8 bases and J by 5 bases, leaving 17 bases between them. CDR3 in amino acids: CASGVGVSGDTQYF. For the CDR3, the DNA is TGTGCCAGCGGGGTCGGGGTTTCAGGAGATACGCAGTATTTT.

The chain links TRBV5-4 to TRBJ1-2; D not certain. Trimming left V 3 bases short and J 3 bases short, with 3 bases between. Germline values: CDR1 SGHNT, CDR2 YYREEE (reference sequence). This CDR3 spans 11 amino acids. CDR3 sequence (DNA): TGTGCCAGCAGCTCCTACTATGGCTACACCTTC. This encodes CASSSYYGYTF.

V usage is TRBV7-3 and J usage is TRBJ2-3; 12 positions match TRBD2. Germline loops: CDR1 SGHTA, CDR2 FQGTGA. The CDR3 is 16 residues long. V lost 2 bases, J lost 5 bases, and 5 bases stayed unmatched. Here the CDR3 reads CASSLFSSGGGDTQYF. The DNA for the CDR3 is TGTGCCAGCAGCTTATTTTCTAGCGGGGGGGGAGATACGCAGTATTTT.

The sample holds one count of this clone. The rearrangement joins TRBV25-1 to TRBJ2-2; TRBD1 matches 7 bases. The trim removed 6 bases at V and 8 bases at J, leaving 9 bases unmatched. The CDR3 loop spans 14 amino acids. Germline V gene lookup returns CDR1 MGHDK and CDR2 SYGVNS. CDR3 nucleotides: TGTGCCAGCAGGCCGACAGGGAATTCAGGGGAGCTGTTTTTT. It codes for CASRPTGNSGELFF.

This clone turned up a few times. This chain uses TRBV27 with TRBJ2-7; D perhaps matches TRBD1 (6 bases). The CDR3 runs to 15 residues. CDR1 is MNHEY, CDR2 SMNVEV, per germline (reference sequence). With 5 bases removed from V and 3 bases from J, the gap between germline ends came to 17 bases. The CDR3: CASSRQTGLFYEQYF. CDR3 sequence (DNA): TGTGCCAGCAGTCGCCAGACAGGCTTGTTCTACGAGCAGTACTTC.

V gene TRBV11-3 combines with J gene TRBJ1-1, with TRBD1 matching over 7 bases. The germline V gene has CDR1 SGHNT and CDR2 YENEEA. V shed 5 bases and J 5 bases; nucleotides not matched to a gene: 11. This CDR3 has 15 residues. CDR3 coding DNA: TGTGCCAGCAGCGGACACAGGGGTAGGGGGACTGAAGCTTTCTTT. Translated, it gives CASSGHRGRGTEAFF. The variable domain in full, with the rest retrieved from reference TRBV11-3 and TRBJ1-1, is EAGVVQSPRYKIIEKKQPVAFWCNPISGHNTLYWYLQNLGQGPELLIRYENEEAVDDSQLPKDRFSAERLKGVDSTLKIQPAELGDSAVYLCASSGHRGRGTEAFFGQGTRLTVV.

The chain links TRBV11-3 to TRBJ2-7; TRBD1 might be the D (6 bases). CDR3 length equals 12 residues. The germline V gene encodes CDR1 SGHNT and CDR2 YENEEA. Trimming took off 1 base at V and 13 bases at J, with 14 bases between the two ends. The CDR3 region is CASSLGEQGIYF. In nucleotides, the CDR3 is TGTGCCAGCAGCTTAGGGGAACAGGGAATCTACTTC.

The V and J genes are TRBV7-2 and TRBJ1-2, with 11 bases aligning to TRBD1. CDR3 length: 15 amino acids. Germline CDR1 and CDR2: SGHTA and FQGNSA. The J segment lost 8 bases and the V segment lost 2 bases, leaving 7 bases of the junction unmatched. CDR3 residues: CASSLKGQGDLGYTF. The CDR3 DNA follows: TGTGCCAGCAGCTTAAAGGGACAGGGGGACTTAGGCTACACCTTC.

This clone came up many times. J is TRBJ2-3 and V is TRBV5-6, with D possibly TRBD2 on 5 matching bases. The CDR3 totals 16 residues. Germline V CDR1 and CDR2: SGHDT, YYEEEE. V gave up 0 bases and J gave up 0 bases, with 11 bases separating them. CDR3 DNA: TGTGCCAGCAGCTTGGGAAGCGGAACTAGCACAGATACGCAGTATTTT. Residues: CASSLGSGTSTDTQYF.

This clone has just a few counts. The CDR3 region is CASSLGARAFF. The CDR3 bases are TGTGCCAGCAGCTTGGGGGCTCGGGCTTTCTTT. The genes are TRBV5-6 and TRBJ1-1; no clear D. The CDR3 length is 11 residues. The germline V and J ends were trimmed by 0 bases and 11 bases, with 8 bases remaining between them. Germline V gives CDR1 SGHDT, CDR2 YYEEEE.

This clone has more than one count but fewer than ten. The rearrangement links TRBV15 to TRBJ1-2, with TRBD1 as a possible D gene (6 bases). This CDR3 has 14 amino acids. Trimming stripped 4 bases from V and 7 bases from J, with 16 bases between. Germline assignment: CDR1 LNHNV and CDR2 YYDKDF (reference sequence). The CDR3 loop is CATSMRGTFGGYTF. DNA for the CDR3: TGTGCCACCAGCATGAGGGGGACCTTCGGTGGCTACACCTTC.

The genes are TRBV6-4 and TRBJ2-7; the D gene is possibly TRBD1 (5 bases). V shed 4 bases and J shed 1 base, with 14 bases lying between them. This CDR3 comprises 15 residues. Germline V gene data show CDR1 as MRHNA and CDR2 as SNTAGT. CDR3 sequence reads: CASSVPIKGSYEQYF. The CDR3 DNA reads as TGTGCCAGCAGTGTTCCGATTAAGGGGTCCTACGAGCAGTACTTC.

The chain joins TRBV18 to TRBJ2-3; D is uncertain. Germline CDR1 is KGHSH and CDR2 is LQKENI. V shed 0 bases and J shed 2 bases, with 9 bases lying between them. The CDR3 consists of 15 residues. CDR3 DNA sequence: TGTGCCAGCTCACCACCGGGCAGGTACACAGATACGCAGTATTTT. Protein: CASSPPGRYTDTQYF.

The chain uses TRBV19 and TRBJ2-1, with TRBD2 identical over 10 bases. Looked up from germline, CDR1 is LNHDA and CDR2 is SQIVND (reference sequence). With 4 bases clipped from V and 4 bases from J, the junction kept 7 bases outside the gene matches. The CDR3 runs to 16 residues. The CDR3: CASSTDLAGVYNEQFF. The CDR3 nucleotides read TGTGCCAGTAGTACAGACCTAGCGGGGGTGTACAATGAGCAGTTCTTC.

This clone was detected once. The V call is TRBV5-1, the J call TRBJ1-5; D unclear. Trimming pared 2 bases from V and 6 bases from J, leaving 12 bases between. The CDR3 totals 14 residues. In germline, CDR1 is SGHRS, CDR2 YFSETQ. CDR3 amino acids: CASSFGPLAQPQHF. The CDR3 DNA follows: TGCGCCAGCAGCTTTGGGCCCCTCGCTCAGCCCCAGCATTTT.

The genes are TRBV2 and TRBJ2-5; 8 positions agree with TRBD1. V lost 4 bases, J lost 4 bases, and 5 bases stayed unmatched. This CDR3 is built from 14 residues. Germline CDR1 and CDR2: SNHLY and FYNNEI. The CDR3 DNA follows: TGTGCCAGCAGTGGCCGGACAGGGACAGAGACCCAGTACTTC. Translated: CASSGRTGTETQYF.

The CDR3 is CASSARTGSYEQYF. CDR3 nucleotides: TGTGCCAGCAGCGCCCGGACAGGCTCCTACGAGCAGTACTTC. The chain carries TRBV9 and TRBJ2-7; 7 bases are a match to TRBD1. CDR1 is SGDLS, CDR2 YYNGEE, per germline. Unmatched junction bases numbered 3, after V lost 3 bases and J lost 0 bases. CDR3 length equals 14 residues.

V and J are TRBV10-3 and TRBJ2-5, with D unclear. The CDR3 length is 13 residues. Germline CDR1 is ENHRY and CDR2 is SYGVKD. Trimming shortened V by 10 bases and J by 3 bases, and 15 bases separated the two germline ends. CDR3 residues: CATSSRSEETQYF. For the CDR3, the DNA is TGTGCCACCTCTTCCCGGTCCGAAGAGACCCAGTACTTC.

The V call is TRBV5-8, the J call TRBJ2-3; D gene unclear. Deletions cut 0 bases from V and 0 bases from J, with 14 bases between. CDR1 is SGHTS and CDR2 is YDEGEE in the germline V gene. This CDR3 is built from 17 residues. CDR3 bases: TGTGCCAGCAGCTTGGCCTTGGCAGGATCTAGCACAGATACGCAGTATTTT. It encodes CASSLALAGSSTDTQYF.

There are a few counts of this clone. The CDR3 sequence is CAWSLTSTVYF. CDR3 DNA: TGTGCCTGGAGTCTCACTAGCACAGTGTACTTC. This chain uses TRBV30 with TRBJ2-4; D may be TRBD2 (6 bases). CDR1 is GTSNPN and CDR2 is SVGIG in the germline V gene (reference sequence). Trimming took off 2 bases at V and 15 bases at J, with 14 bases between the two ends. The CDR3 has 11 residues. The full variable domain, with the rest looked up from reference TRBV30 and TRBJ2-4, is SQTIHQWPATLVQPVGSPLSLECTVEGTSNPNLYWYRQAAGRGLQLLFYSVGIGQISSEVPQNLSASRPQDRQFILSSKKLLLSDSGFYLCAWSLTSTVYFGAGTRLSVL.

The J gene is TRBJ1-6, the V gene TRBV5-1, with 7 bases matching TRBD1. Germline CDR1 reads SGHRS; CDR2 reads YFSETQ. With V trimmed by 0 bases and J by 5 bases, 2 bases remained unmatched. This CDR3 contains 15 residues. The CDR3 DNA follows: TGCGCCAGCAGCTTGGGGGACAGAGATAATTCACCCCTCCACTTT. This gives the protein CASSLGDRDNSPLHF.

The V call is TRBV11-3, the J call TRBJ2-1; TRBD1 aligns across 9 bases. CDR1 is SGHNT and CDR2 is YENEEA in the germline V gene. J gave up 8 bases and V 3 bases, and 8 bases lay outside the gene matches. The CDR3 length is 15 residues. The CDR3 nucleotides read TGTGCCAGCAGCTTGGGGACAGGGCGGATCGATGAGCAGTTCTTC. It encodes CASSLGTGRIDEQFF.

This clone was observed a handful of times. The chain combines TRBV5-6 with TRBJ2-7, with 8 bases fitting TRBD2. V shed 4 bases and J 6 bases; nucleotides not matched to a gene: 9. CDR3 size: 14 residues. Germline CDR1 reads SGHDT; CDR2 reads YYEEEE. CDR3 sequence (DNA): TGTGCCAGCAGCCCATATGGCGGGGGGCGCGAGCAGTACTTC. This translates into CASSPYGGGREQYF.